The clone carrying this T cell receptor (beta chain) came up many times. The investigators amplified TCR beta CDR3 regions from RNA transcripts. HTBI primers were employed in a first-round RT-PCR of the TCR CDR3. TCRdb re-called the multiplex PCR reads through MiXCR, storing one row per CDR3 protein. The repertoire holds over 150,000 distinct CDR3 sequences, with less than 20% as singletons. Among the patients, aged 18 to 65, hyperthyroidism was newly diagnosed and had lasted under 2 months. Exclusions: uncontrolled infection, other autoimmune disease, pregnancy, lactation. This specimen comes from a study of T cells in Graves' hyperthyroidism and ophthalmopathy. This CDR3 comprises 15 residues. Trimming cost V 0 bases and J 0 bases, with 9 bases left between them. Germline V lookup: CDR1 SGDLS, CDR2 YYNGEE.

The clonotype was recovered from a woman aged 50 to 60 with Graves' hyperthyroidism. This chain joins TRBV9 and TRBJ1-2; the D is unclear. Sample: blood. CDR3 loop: CASSVDPEANYGYTF. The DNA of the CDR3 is TGTGCCAGCAGCGTAGATCCGGAAGCTAACTATGGCTACACCTTC.